The sequence of this T cell receptor beta chain was determined in a study of blood T cells in healthy people across ages (dated by TCRdb to 2015 to 2017). Context from the whole study: Template switching captured roughly one uniquely barcoded TCR beta cDNA molecule per two T cells in model experiments. Age-related changes in TCR beta repertoire diversity were measured in the study by deep sequencing normalized with unique cDNA molecular identifiers. The donors were divided into four age groups: young (average around 16 years), middle-aged (about 39), aged (approximately 62) and long-lived (about 79). To avoid experimental bias, donors of different ages were distributed randomly across sequencing lanes. The study analyzed two additional independent replicas of 1 million unique cDNA reads from the same blood draw for two donors, one aged 18 to 29 and one aged 80 or older. Here is what the overall study found, with its caveats: There was a strong correlation between observed TCR beta diversity and the percentage of naive T cells measured by flow cytometry. Observed TCR beta diversity per million T cells fell roughly linearly with age, and a significant reduction was already apparent by age around 40. The long-lived group showed more naive CD4+ T cells, fewer expanded clones and increased TCR diversity than the aged group, suggesting age selection. Bulk unsorted PBMC profiling prevented conclusive comparison of naive and antigen-experienced compartments. Because the CMV infection status of the donors was unknown, age-related changes in expanded clonotypes may potentially have been confounded. Estimates of total diversity based on one million sequenced T cells were regarded as lower bounds and as underestimates.

The receptor library was made with 5' RACE. Sequencing used an Illumina HiSeq 2500. A second PCR of about 6 to 12 cycles was run with a J-beta primer mix and a sample-barcoded 5' primer. A unique molecular identifier was introduced onto each TCR beta cDNA molecule by a template-switch 5' adaptor carrying 12 random nucleotides. Each sample yielded at least 2.5 million CDR3-containing paired-end reads. First-strand cDNA synthesis was performed from all RNA using the Mint cDNA synthesis kit, with priming by a TRBC-specific oligonucleotide. All cDNA was treated with uracil-DNA glycosylase and then went through a first 18-cycle PCR with the universal primers M1SS and BC2_uni_R. Concerning the study's data processing: Each sample was normalized by randomly selecting 1 million high-quality reads, each carrying a distinct molecular identifier. Instead of being binned into consensus sequences, reads with shared molecular identifiers were discarded. MiTCR, run with a Q25 quality threshold and the strictest error-elimination algorithm, handled CDR3 identification, clonotype clustering and error correction. A nonparametric unseen species model with Euler transformation was used to estimate lower-bound total TCR beta diversity. The public reads were run again by TCRdb, first through fastp at Q25 and then through MiXCR, and only productive beta chains were kept. Duplicate CDR3 protein sequences are folded into a single record with the most common DNA and genes. Clone size and V and J calls follow TCRdb, not the original study. The sample table shows fewer than 2,000,000 distinct CDR3 sequences, and roughly 32% are seen once. The leading ten clones occupy around 10% of the sample.

This clonotype has more than one count but fewer than ten. Its cognate antigen has yet to be identified. One base away there is no much larger clone; base qualities are not given. The CDR3 sequence holds 15 residues, the cysteine and phenylalanine included. The read is trimmed to its CDR3 DNA, 45 bases read in frame from base 1. Sequences ENHRY (CDR1) and SYGVKD (CDR2) are obtained from the germline V gene. V is clipped by 1 base and J by 4 bases, and the sequence between their germline boundaries is 11 bases long. The donors were 40 or so Caucasian individuals from Russia, aged roughly 6 to 90 years, who were systemically healthy. Approximately 9.3 milliliters of peripheral blood were collected from each donor into EDTA-treated Vacutainer tubes. Ficoll-Paque density-gradient centrifugation was used to isolate PBMCs, with at least 6 million obtained per sample. Total RNA was extracted from PBMCs with Trizol reagent, with at least 5 micrograms obtained per sample. For every donor, flow cytometry on a PBMC aliquot measured the percentage of naive CD45RAhigh/CD27high T cells.

The rearrangement combines TRBV10-3 with TRBJ1-5; the D gene cannot be resolved reliably. The sample taken for sequencing was blood. The receptor comes from a woman aged 25 to 39 in good health. The DNA sequence reads TGTGCCATCAGTGAGTTCCAGACCTTAAATCAGCCCCAGCATTTT. The resulting protein is CAISEFQTLNQPQHF.